This TCR beta chain was profiled in a study of chemoradiotherapy in HPV16-positive cancers (dated by TCRdb to 2022 to 2024). Looking at the study overall: Candidate HPV-specific T-cell clones and common TCR motifs were defined through functional T-cell assays on cells from a couple of HPV16-positive patients. The study asked whether T-cell immunity against the HPV oncoproteins E6 and E7 changes during chemoradiotherapy and whether it affects survival. The candidate HPV-specific TCRs and motifs were subsequently tracked in TCR repertoires obtained from approximately 86 patients with HPV-related cancers.

A word on this clone: Its antigen is not yet known. Qualities for individual bases were not recorded, and no much larger clone is one base off.

Repertoires were sampled repeatedly over the course of chemoradiotherapy, so clonal expansion could be followed in the tumor microenvironment. Libraries came from the immunoSEQ multiplex PCR assay. TCRdb re-hosts the immuneACCESS table, in-frame sequences only. Its copies lack some clones; in the studies checked, an unresolved V gene accounts for under half of them, and the cause for the rest is not known. This sample has about 8,100 clones in its table, and 60% to 85% of those were observed once. In total, the top ten clones hold less than 25% of the sample. What the work shows at the level of the full study, not this receptor alone: Expansion of candidate HPV-specific clones and E7-related TCR motifs was observed in the tumor microenvironment during treatment, whereas no such expansion was observed for non-HPV-specific T cells. The functional definition of HPV-specific T cells came from only two HPV16-positive patients, and the survival association was reported for HPV16-positive patients. Among HPV16-positive patients, expansion of HPV-responsive T cells during chemoradiotherapy was associated with better recurrence-free survival.

This receptor was identified in a human donor with HPV-associated anogenital cancer. This material was obtained from a patient who underwent chemoradiotherapy.

The sequenced DNA: TGCGCCAGCAGCCGAGATGAAGGGACCTACGAGCAGTACTTC. This sequence encodes CASSRDEGTYEQYF. This chain joins TRBV4-1 to TRBJ2-7; the D gene cannot be named for sure. V is reduced by 4 bases and J by 2 bases, leaving a spacing of 12 bases between them. From the cysteine through the phenylalanine, the CDR3 covers 14 amino acids. The kept DNA is CDR3 alone, 42 bases in frame from the first base. The germline V gene provides CDR1 MGHRA and CDR2 YSYEKL.